A single sample is the source of the 20 T cell receptor beta chains below, sequenced in a study of blood T cell repertoires in COVID-19. Assay used: immunoSEQ multiplex PCR; TCRdb lists only in-frame clones, some missing. The profile covers some 300,000 clones, with around 92% appearing a single time and roughly a tenth taken by the ten largest. Sequencing was done on a sample of PBMCs or T cells enriched from blood (not recorded which). The receptor source for this set is a woman in her thirties who had recovered from COVID-19.

This chain connects TRBV5-1 to TRBJ1-2; 9 nucleotides agree with TRBD1. Germline V gene sequence: CDR1 SGHRS, CDR2 YFSETQ. CDR3 length equals 14 residues. Trimming took 1 base from V and 8 from J; bases not matched to a gene: 6. The CDR3 DNA follows: TGCGCCAGCAGCTTGAGTTGGACAGGGGAAGGCTACACCTTC. Residues: CASSLSWTGEGYTF.

V usage is TRBV19 and J usage is TRBJ1-5, with D perhaps matching TRBD1 (5 bases). Between the trimmed V and J ends, which lost 0 bases and 9 bases, there was a span of 15 bases. The germline CDR1 and CDR2 sequences are LNHDA and SQIVND (reference sequence). The CDR3 runs 15 residues. The CDR3 sequence: CASSIDLSIGGPQHF. CDR3 DNA: TGTGCCAGTAGTATAGATCTATCGATCGGGGGGCCCCAGCATTTT.

The chain recombines TRBV19 with TRBJ2-6; 13 bases line up with TRBD2. CDR3 length equals 21 residues. After removal of 0 bases from V and 4 bases from J, the junction contained 12 bases not matched to a gene. Germline values: CDR1 LNHDA, CDR2 SQIVND (reference sequence). CDR3 DNA: TGTGCCAGTAGTATAGATGAAGGGACTAGCGGGATTTCGGTAGGGGCCAACGTCCTGACTTTC. It codes for CASSIDEGTSGISVGANVLTF.

V and J are TRBV5-1 and TRBJ1-1, with a weak D call TRBD1 (6 bases). V was clipped by 2 bases and J by 3 bases, with 8 bases between them. The CDR3 has 13 amino acids. Germline CDR1 reads SGHRS; CDR2 reads YFSETQ. CDR3 DNA: TGCGCCAGCAGCTTCCACAGGGACACTGAAGCTTTCTTT. As protein: CASSFHRDTEAFF.

The chain joins TRBV7-9 to TRBJ1-3; D is perhaps TRBD1 (6 bases). This CDR3 contains 16 residues. Trimming shortened V by 5 bases and J by 0 bases, and 14 bases separated the two germline ends. Germline values: CDR1 SEHNR, CDR2 FQNEAQ (reference sequence). CDR3 DNA sequence: TGTGCCAGCAGCCTGCGTCAGGGGACCTCTGGAAACACCATATATTTT. It yields the protein CASSLRQGTSGNTIYF. Combining the CDR3 with reference TRBV7-9 and TRBJ1-3 gives the whole variable domain DTGVSQNPRHKITKRGQNVTFRCDPISEHNRLYWYRQTLGQGPEFLTYFQNEAQLEKSRLLSDRFSAERPKGSFSTLEIQRTEQGDSAMYLCASSLRQGTSGNTIYFGEGSWLTVV.

The chain couples TRBV5-4 to TRBJ2-7; possible D gene TRBD1, 6 bases. The V gene lost 4 bases and the J gene lost 1 base, with 15 bases spanning the gap. The CDR3 sequence is 15 residues long. Germline CDR1 reads SGHNT; CDR2 reads YYREEE (reference sequence). CDR3 nucleotides: TGTGCCAGCAGCGGAGATCAGGACAGATCCTACGAGCAGTACTTC. Protein: CASSGDQDRSYEQYF.

The rearrangement links TRBV27 to TRBJ1-6; 8 bases line up with TRBD1. V gave up 7 bases and J gave up 7 bases; unmatched junction bases: 9. Germline-derived CDR1 and CDR2 are MNHEY and SMNVEV (reference sequence). CDR3 length: 15 amino acids. The CDR3 sequence is CASTYSYRGNSPLHF. Written as DNA, the CDR3 is TGTGCCAGCACCTATTCTTACAGGGGGAATTCACCCCTCCACTTT.

The CDR3 DNA follows: TGTGCCACTAGACGGACTAGCGGAAACTACGAGCAGTACTTC. Translation: CATRRTSGNYEQYF. This chain joins TRBV6-1 and TRBJ2-7; the match to TRBD2 covers 10 bases. V lost 10 bases to trimming and J lost 3 bases; unmatched junction nucleotides: 9. The CDR3 loop spans 14 amino acids. Per the germline V gene, CDR1 is MNHNS and CDR2 is SASEGT.

The count of this clone is one. V usage is TRBV20-1 and J usage is TRBJ1-2; TRBD1 matches 10 bases. Per the germline V gene, CDR1 is DFQATT and CDR2 is SNEGSKA (reference sequence). Trimming removed 3 bases from V and 8 bases from J; junction bases left unmatched: 15. CDR3 length equals 16 residues. This CDR3 is CSASGDPDRGVEGYTF. The CDR3 bases are TGCAGTGCTAGTGGGGATCCGGACAGGGGGGTAGAAGGCTACACCTTC.

The V gene is TRBV30, the J gene TRBJ1-1, with unresolved D. There are 12 residues in the CDR3. The V end lost 5 bases, the J end lost 11 bases, and 18 bases lay between the germline ends. The germline V gene encodes CDR1 GTSNPN and CDR2 SVGIG (reference sequence). The DNA for the CDR3 is TGTGCCTGGCGCAACGACTTCCTCGTGGCTTTCTTT. This codes for CAWRNDFLVAFF.

This clone is a singleton in its sample. The genes are TRBV30 and TRBJ2-3; D gene uncertain. With 4 bases removed from V and 0 bases from J, the gap between germline ends came to 17 bases. Germline loops: CDR1 GTSNPN, CDR2 SVGIG (reference sequence). This CDR3 region has 16 residues. The CDR3 nucleotides read TGTGCCTGGACATTTGGCTGGAGCCTAAGCACAGATACGCAGTATTTT. Amino acids: CAWTFGWSLSTDTQYF.

As regards this clone: Its ends do not fully match the called genes, so a read error is possible. The sample contains more than one DNA sequence encoding this CDR3. The chain recombines TRBV27 with TRBJ1-2; TRBD1 matches 8 bases. Germline CDR1 MNHEY, CDR2 SMNVEV (reference sequence). This CDR3 contains 13 residues. The chain's CDR3 is CASSPRRTGTSNF. CDR3 nucleotides: TGTGCCAGCAGCCCACGCCGGACAGGGACATCAAACTTC.

The gene calls are TRBV11-1 and TRBJ1-1; possibly TRBD1 for D (6 bases). The CDR3 extends over 14 amino acids. Trimming cost V 1 base and J 4 bases, with 10 bases left between them. Germline V CDR1 and CDR2: SGHAT, FQDESV (reference sequence). The CDR3 sequence: CASSLGRRGTEAFF. The CDR3 bases are TGTGCCAGCAGCTTAGGGCGCAGGGGCACTGAAGCTTTCTTT.

This clone was seen a single time. This CDR3 is also generated by other DNA sequences in the sample. The V gene is TRBV3-1 (or the pseudogene TRBV3-2), the J gene TRBJ2-7; 9 bases are a match to TRBD2. This CDR3 contains 14 residues. Germline V CDR1 and CDR2: LGHDT, YNNKEL (reference sequence). V lost 3 bases to trimming and J lost 2 bases; unmatched junction nucleotides: 2. This CDR3 is CASSQGLAAYEQYF. Here the CDR3 DNA reads TGTGCCAGCAGCCAGGGACTAGCCGCCTACGAGCAGTACTTC.

The V gene is TRBV4-1, the J gene TRBJ2-7; TRBD2 aligns across 9 bases. V shed 4 bases and J 4 bases; nucleotides not matched to a gene: 2. CDR1 and CDR2 (germline): MGHRA, YSYEKL. CDR3 length equals 13 residues. CDR3 nucleotides: TGCGCCAGCAGCCCGGGACTAGCATACGAGCAGTACTTC. Amino acids: CASSPGLAYEQYF.

The chain couples TRBV5-8 to TRBJ2-7; weak D call: TRBD1 (6 bases). There are 18 residues in the CDR3. V dropped 0 bases and J dropped 2 bases, with 21 bases sitting between them. Germline V lookup: CDR1 SGHTS, CDR2 YDEGEE. The CDR3 reads CASSLADSLNSIPYEQYF. As DNA, the CDR3 is TGTGCCAGCAGCTTGGCGGACAGTTTAAATTCAATACCCTACGAGCAGTACTTC. Complete variable domain (other parts from reference TRBV5-8 and TRBJ2-7): EAGVTQSPTHLIKTRGQQATLRCSPISGHTSVYWYQQALGLGLQFLLWYDEGEERNRGNFPPRFSGRQFPNYSSELNVNALELEDSALYLCASSLADSLNSIPYEQYFGPGTRLTVT.

This chain connects TRBV19 to TRBJ1-2, with TRBD1 matching over 7 bases. CDR1 is LNHDA, CDR2 SQIVND, per germline (reference sequence). The CDR3 runs 14 residues. J lost 2 bases, V lost 4 bases, and 4 bases had no gene match. Here the CDR3 reads CASSRQGRNYGYTF. The CDR3 DNA reads TGTGCCAGTAGTAGACAGGGTAGAAACTATGGCTACACCTTC.

The chain carries TRBV5-1 and TRBJ2-7; D is uncertain. The ends were cut back, 0 bases at V and 4 bases at J, with 5 bases in the middle. This CDR3 spans 12 amino acids. Germline V gene sequence: CDR1 SGHRS, CDR2 YFSETQ. The CDR3: CASSLGRYEQYF. DNA of the CDR3: TGCGCCAGCAGCTTGGGGCGGTACGAGCAGTACTTC.

This clone was seen just once. This chain joins TRBV7-9 and TRBJ1-1, with D perhaps TRBD1 (5 bases). The germline gives CDR1 SEHNR, CDR2 FQNEAQ (reference sequence). This CDR3 is built from 15 residues. Trimming cost V 5 bases and J 4 bases, with 17 bases left between them. Here the CDR3 reads CASSPPGRGGTEAFF. In nucleotides, the CDR3 is TGTGCCAGCAGCCCGCCGGGACGGGGGGGCACTGAAGCTTTCTTT.

V is TRBV5-4 and J is TRBJ2-5; 10 positions agree with TRBD2. CDR1 and CDR2 (germline): SGHNT, YYREEE (reference sequence). The V segment lost 2 bases and the J segment 3 bases; nucleotides outside the gene matches: 4. The CDR3 consists of 15 residues. In DNA form, the CDR3 reads TGTGCCAGCAGCTTTCGGACTAGCGGAAAAGAGACCCAGTACTTC. Encoded protein: CASSFRTSGKETQYF.